One sample yielded the 31 T cell receptor beta chains listed below, sequenced in a study of OX40 agonist ivuxolimab in advanced cancers. Profiling relied on immunoSEQ multiplex PCR, and the TCRdb table lists in-frame clones only, not all of them. The sample shows roughly 65,000 clones, around 90% of them seen only once. This material consisted of CD4+ or CD8+ T cells sorted from blood, taken in a trial of the OX40 agonist ivuxolimab. These receptors came from an adult with an advanced solid tumor such as melanoma, head and neck, liver or kidney cancer.

The V and J genes are TRBV4-1 and TRBJ2-1, with 12 bases identical to TRBD2. The trim removed 2 bases at V and 7 bases at J, leaving 15 bases unmatched. The V gene's germline CDR1 is MGHRA and CDR2 YSYEKL. The CDR3 is 19 residues long. The CDR3 region is CASSQLGPSGRAVINEQFF. CDR3 DNA sequence: TGCGCCAGCAGCCAACTCGGGCCTAGCGGGAGGGCCGTAATAAATGAGCAGTTCTTC.

This chain links TRBV10-3 with TRBJ1-3, with 7 positions matching TRBD1. This CDR3 is 13 amino acids long. The germline gives CDR1 ENHRY, CDR2 SYGVKD. V gave up 8 bases and J gave up 2 bases; unmatched junction bases: 3. In DNA form, the CDR3 reads TGTGCCATCGCACAGGGGACTGGAAACACCATATATTTT. It is translated as CAIAQGTGNTIYF.

The V gene is TRBV2, the J gene TRBJ2-2; D remains ambiguous. CDR3 length: 13 amino acids. Germline V gene lookup returns CDR1 SNHLY and CDR2 FYNNEI. Trimming left V 6 bases short and J 6 bases short, with 11 bases between. CDR3 loop: CASRVTASGELFF. CDR3 DNA: TGTGCCAGCAGAGTAACAGCGTCCGGGGAGCTGTTTTTT.

About this clone itself: One junction end does not reproduce the germline sequence, and a read error may be involved. This rearrangement joins TRBV7-7 to TRBJ2-5, with D maybe TRBD1 (6 bases). From germline, CDR1 is SSHAT and CDR2 FNYEAQ (reference sequence). The CDR3 is 13 amino acids. CDR3 sequence reads: CASSSDRRETQYF. CDR3 sequence (DNA): TGTGCTAGCAGCTCCGACAGGCGGGAGACCCAGTACTTC.

The table lists this clone with a count of one. The same CDR3 also results from other DNA sequences found in this sample. The V gene is TRBV28, the J gene TRBJ2-2; D may be TRBD1 (6 bases). The CDR3 length is 14 residues. CDR1 and CDR2 (germline): MDHEN, SYDVKM. The V end lost 3 bases, the J end lost 1 base, and 6 bases lay between the germline ends. The CDR3 DNA sequence: TGTGCCAGCAGTTTGGGACAGAACACCGGGGAGCTGTTTTTT. This translates into CASSLGQNTGELFF.

The chain couples TRBV7-9 to TRBJ2-1, with TRBD2 matching 8 bases. The germline V gene encodes CDR1 SEHNR and CDR2 FQNEAQ (reference sequence). CDR3 length: 16 amino acids. V lost 7 bases, J lost 5 bases, and 13 bases stayed unmatched. The CDR3 protein is CASKTLGGARDNEQFF. The CDR3, as DNA: TGTGCCAGCAAAACACTCGGGGGGGCCCGTGACAATGAGCAGTTCTTC.

The chain joins TRBV5-1 to TRBJ2-7; 10 positions match TRBD2. Germline lookup yields CDR1 SGHRS and CDR2 YFSETQ. The J segment lost 0 bases and the V segment lost 5 bases, leaving 5 bases of the junction unmatched. CDR3 length: 15 amino acids. CDR3 protein: CASRLAGQSSYEQYF. CDR3 bases: TGCGCCAGCAGACTAGCGGGGCAGAGCTCCTACGAGCAGTACTTC.

CDR3 in amino acids: CASSLEGTRTDTQYF. DNA of the CDR3: TGTGCCAGCAGCTTGGAAGGGACACGCACAGATACGCAGTATTTT. The genes are TRBV5-8 and TRBJ2-3; TRBD1 is a possible D gene (6 bases). The CDR3 contains 15 residues. With 0 bases removed from V and 1 base from J, the gap between germline ends came to 9 bases. The germline CDR1 and CDR2 sequences are SGHTS and YDEGEE.

The chain carries TRBV13 and TRBJ2-1, with 12 nucleotides matching TRBD2. This CDR3 is 15 amino acids long. Germline trimming cut 7 bases from V and 8 bases from J; bases unmatched to any gene: 9. Germline CDR1 is PRHDT and CDR2 is FYEKMQ (reference sequence). The DNA of the CDR3 is TGTGCCAGCATCCCGACTAGCGGGAGCTCCCATGAGCAGTTCTTC. It specifies CASIPTSGSSHEQFF.

The rearrangement links TRBV25-1 to TRBJ1-2, with D hard to call. The CDR3 is 14 amino acids. Trimming left V 2 bases short and J 2 bases short, with 9 bases between. The germline V gene has CDR1 MGHDK and CDR2 SYGVNS. The CDR3 reads CASSEPDTNYGYTF. The CDR3 DNA is TGTGCCAGCAGTGAACCTGACACCAACTATGGCTACACCTTC.

V is TRBV7-2 and J is TRBJ2-2, with D maybe TRBD1 (6 bases). The V end lost 1 base, the J end lost 4 bases, and 7 bases lay between the germline ends. This CDR3 region has 14 residues. CDR1 SGHTA and CDR2 FQGNSA come from the germline V gene. The CDR3 loop is CASSLVDSTGELFF. In DNA form, the CDR3 reads TGTGCCAGCAGCTTAGTGGACAGCACCGGGGAGCTGTTTTTT.

The chain has TRBV2 and TRBJ2-1; TRBD2 aligns across 15 bases. Germline assignment: CDR1 SNHLY and CDR2 FYNNEI. Trimming at V came to 4 bases and at J to 10 bases, leaving 11 bases not matched to a gene. This CDR3 has 17 amino acids. The CDR3 DNA reads as TGTGCCAGCAGTGTCGGTAGGACTAGCGGGAGGGCTGGGGAGCAGTTCTTC. Encoded protein: CASSVGRTSGRAGEQFF.

J is TRBJ2-1 and V is TRBV5-4; D remains unclear. Trimming left V 0 bases short and J 5 bases short, with 15 bases between. Germline CDR1 SGHNT, CDR2 YYREEE (reference sequence). The CDR3 is 16 residues long. CDR3 sequence reads: CASSLGPFPENNEQFF. In nucleotides, the CDR3 is TGTGCCAGCAGCTTGGGGCCCTTCCCGGAGAACAATGAGCAGTTCTTC.

V usage is TRBV6-5 and J usage is TRBJ2-1; D is undetermined. This CDR3 has 12 amino acids. Germline-derived CDR1 and CDR2 are MNHEY and SVGAGI. V dropped 6 bases and J dropped 11 bases, with 14 bases sitting between them. CDR3 nucleotide sequence: TGTGCCAGCAGCAACCCCCGGAACAAGCAGTTCTTC. This translates into CASSNPRNKQFF.

This chain links TRBV28 with TRBJ2-5; TRBD1 aligns across 9 bases. The J call is in doubt because the DNA end fits TRBJ2-7 better. CDR1 MDHEN and CDR2 SYDVKM come from the germline V gene. The CDR3 has 15 residues. CDR3 region: CASRRGTGLHYEQYF. DNA of the CDR3: TGTGCCAGCAGGCGCGGGACAGGGTTACACTACGAGCAGTACTTC.

The CDR3 sequence is CASSPDRGAYNEQFF. The DNA of the CDR3 is TGTGCCAGCAGTCCCGACAGGGGGGCCTACAATGAGCAGTTCTTC. The rearrangement uses TRBV28 and TRBJ2-1; 9 nucleotides match TRBD1. Germline-derived CDR1 and CDR2 are MDHEN and SYDVKM. The CDR3 is made up of 15 amino acids. V shed 5 bases, J shed 2 bases, and the junction held 4 bases outside the gene matches.

The chain links TRBV2 to TRBJ1-1; D unresolved. CDR3 length: 13 residues. V was shortened by 9 bases and J by 0 bases, with 11 bases between the two germline ends. Germline CDR1 reads SNHLY; CDR2 reads FYNNEI. CDR3 nucleotides: TGTGCCAGTACTAGCTTCATGAACACTGAAGCTTTCTTT. This translates into CASTSFMNTEAFF.

The rearrangement links TRBV5-4 to TRBJ2-4; 10 bases are a match to TRBD1. Trimming at V came to 0 bases and at J to 15 bases, leaving 3 bases not matched to a gene. This CDR3 has 12 residues. CDR1 is SGHNT, CDR2 YYREEE, per germline (reference sequence). The CDR3 loop reads CASSLEGTGAYF. CDR3 DNA: TGTGCCAGCAGCTTGGAGGGGACAGGGGCGTACTTC.

This sequence joins TRBV25-1 and TRBJ1-3; D remains ambiguous. Trimming removed 2 bases from V and 2 bases from J, with 13 bases in between. Germline V gene lookup returns CDR1 MGHDK and CDR2 SYGVNS. CDR3 size: 16 residues. The CDR3 sequence is CASSERGAYAGNTIYF. The CDR3 DNA sequence: TGTGCCAGCAGTGAACGAGGCGCTTATGCTGGAAACACCATATATTTT.

This clone appeared a single time. The chain is built from TRBV23-1 and TRBJ2-4; D not certain. TRBV23-1 is noted as an ORF with a role that remains uncertain. The CDR3 consists of 16 residues. V lost 2 bases and J lost 1, with 12 bases in between. The CDR3 here is CASSQPADQAKNIQYF. CDR3 nucleotide sequence: TGCGCCAGCAGTCAACCGGCGGACCAGGCCAAAAACATTCAGTACTTC.

This rearrangement joins TRBV19 to TRBJ1-5, with D unclear. Germline V gives CDR1 LNHDA, CDR2 SQIVND (reference sequence). Trimming pared 2 bases from V and 11 bases from J, leaving 10 bases between. This CDR3 has 12 amino acids. The CDR3 is CASSISLGSQHF. CDR3 nucleotides: TGTGCCAGTAGTATATCCCTGGGGTCCCAGCATTTT.

The chain uses TRBV18 and TRBJ2-2; TRBD2 matches 10 bases. Losses at the gene ends were 4 bases for V and 4 bases for J; bases not matched to a gene: 9. Germline V CDR1 and CDR2: KGHSH, LQKENI. There are 17 residues in the CDR3. The CDR3 sequence is CASSLQTGLASTGELFF. CDR3 nucleotides: TGTGCCAGCTCACTACAAACGGGACTAGCGAGCACCGGGGAGCTGTTTTTT. The entire variable domain, with the rest obtained from reference TRBV18 and TRBJ2-2, is as follows: NAGVMQNPRHLVRRRGQEARLRCSPMKGHSHVYWYRQLPEEGLKFMVYLQKENIIDESGMPKERFSAEFPKEGPSILRIQQVVRGDSAAYFCASSLQTGLASTGELFFGEGSRLTVL.

The genes are TRBV7-2 and TRBJ2-4, with a weak D call TRBD2 (6 bases). V shed 3 bases and J shed 7 bases, with 10 bases lying between them. CDR3 size: 13 residues. Germline V gives CDR1 SGHTA, CDR2 FQGNSA. DNA for the CDR3: TGTGCCAGCAGCTTGGACGCGGGGAACATTCAGTACTTC. This gives the protein CASSLDAGNIQYF.

The chain combines TRBV6-5 with TRBJ1-5; D ambiguous. Trimming took 6 bases from V and 4 from J, leaving 10 bases between them. Per germline, CDR1 MNHEY and CDR2 SVGAGI. The CDR3 runs to 13 residues. CDR3 region: CASREARNQPQHF. CDR3 nucleotides: TGTGCCAGCAGGGAGGCCCGAAATCAGCCCCAGCATTTT.

V and J are TRBV19 and TRBJ2-3; TRBD2 matches 15 bases. CDR1 LNHDA and CDR2 SQIVND come from the germline V gene (reference sequence). CDR3 length equals 14 residues. The junction had 6 bases not matched to a gene; V was cut back by 10 bases and J by 7 bases. The CDR3, as DNA: TGTGCCACCGGGACTAGCGGGAGGATGTATACGCAGTATTTT. It is translated as CATGTSGRMYTQYF.

V is TRBV7-3 and J is TRBJ2-5, with D possibly matching TRBD2 (6 bases). V lost 2 bases and J 4 bases, leaving 8 bases between the germline ends. The CDR3 extends over 13 amino acids. CDR1 is SGHTA and CDR2 is FQGTGA in the germline V gene. CDR3 DNA: TGTGCCAGCAGCTTAGTTAGCGGAGAGACCCAGTACTTC. It translates to CASSLVSGETQYF.

The chain couples TRBV6-4 to TRBJ2-7; possible D gene TRBD2, 6 bases. There are 14 residues in the CDR3. Per germline, CDR1 MRHNA and CDR2 SNTAGT. The V end was cut by 3 bases, the J end by 2 bases, with 11 bases between. The CDR3 reads CASSEMAGPYEQYF. The CDR3 DNA follows: TGTGCCAGCAGTGAAATGGCGGGACCCTACGAGCAGTACTTC.

The CDR3 loop reads CASSHMNTEAFF. CDR3 DNA: TGTGCCAGCTCTCACATGAACACTGAAGCTTTCTTT. V usage is TRBV18 and J usage is TRBJ1-1; D remains ambiguous. This CDR3 has 12 residues. The germline CDR1 and CDR2 sequences are KGHSH and LQKENI. The V and J ends lost 6 bases and 0 bases respectively, with 5 bases between them.

The chain couples TRBV29-1 to TRBJ2-3, with D unclear. The V end was cut by 5 bases, the J end by 5 bases, with 11 bases between. The germline V gene encodes CDR1 SQVTM and CDR2 ANQGSEA. The CDR3 runs 12 residues. CDR3 protein: CSVSRPGDTQYF. Written as DNA, the CDR3 is TGCAGCGTTTCCCGCCCCGGAGATACGCAGTATTTT.

This sequence joins TRBV7-2 and TRBJ2-3, with D possibly matching TRBD2 (5 bases). The germline CDR1 and CDR2 sequences are SGHTA and FQGNSA. The CDR3 loop spans 16 amino acids. V was clipped by 3 bases and J by 2 bases, with 15 bases between them. Written as DNA, the CDR3 is TGTGCCAGCAGCTTCCAAAGCGGCAGAACCACAGATACGCAGTATTTT. As protein: CASSFQSGRTTDTQYF.

This chain uses TRBV28 with TRBJ2-6; 8 nucleotides match TRBD2. Germline values: CDR1 MDHEN, CDR2 SYDVKM. The V segment lost 3 bases and the J segment 2 bases; nucleotides outside the gene matches: 6. This CDR3 has 17 amino acids. The CDR3 DNA reads TGTGCCAGCAGTTTGAGCGGGAGTTTCGCTGGGGCCAACGTCCTGACTTTC. Its protein product is CASSLSGSFAGANVLTF.